This TCR beta chain emerged from a study of vaccination and CD4 T cells after COVID-19. On this clonotype itself: Its target is not known.

Cultured CD4+ T-cell DNA underwent Oncomine TCR Beta short-read sequencing. TCRdb reprocessed the PCR reads via MiXCR and lists one record per CDR3 protein. The table lists some 9,300 distinct CDR3 sequences, over 70% of them singletons, with roughly a third in the top ten. The sample's treatment: roughly nine-day PBMC culture with coronavirus spike peptide pools or control peptides (ViraFEST assay). The TCR was taken from a human donor who had recovered from COVID-19. The sample taken for sequencing was CD4+ T cells from blood, cultured in vitro.

CDR3 in amino acids: CASSLRGRNGELFF. DNA for the CDR3: TGTGCCAGCAGCTTAAGGGGGCGCAACGGGGAGCTGTTTTTT. The chain couples TRBV7-3 to TRBJ2-2; TRBD1 might be the D (6 bases). The CDR3 contains 14 residues. Germline lookup yields CDR1 SGHTA and CDR2 FQGTGA. Trimming stripped 1 base from V and 7 bases from J, with 10 bases between.